Below are 16 T cell receptor beta chains sequenced from a single sample in a study of T cells in localized non-small cell lung cancer. This table comes from immunoSEQ multiplex PCR, and its TCRdb copy is limited to in-frame clones, with some not included. This sample has 65,000 to 95,000 clones; 60% to 85% occur once, and the top ten carry around 21%. This specimen was PBMCs, taken before any cancer treatment. The origin of the receptors is a man aged 40-75 years with stage II squamous cell lung carcinoma.

V and J are TRBV7-8 and TRBJ2-1, with D possibly being TRBD2 (6 bases). The CDR3 loop spans 15 amino acids. Trimming took off 5 bases at V and 2 bases at J, with 13 bases between the two ends. CDR1 and CDR2 (germline): SGHVS, FQNEAQ. CDR3 loop: CASSPLRGTYNEQFF. CDR3 nucleotide sequence: TGTGCCAGCAGCCCTCTCCGGGGGACCTACAATGAGCAGTTCTTC.

This clone is a singleton in its sample. The gene calls are TRBV10-3 and TRBJ2-7; a weak D match, TRBD1 (5 bases). Trimming stripped 10 bases from V and 0 bases from J, with 10 bases between. The germline V gene has CDR1 ENHRY and CDR2 SYGVKD. CDR3 length equals 12 residues. This CDR3 is CATSDTSYEQYF. CDR3 nucleotides: TGTGCCACCTCGGACACCTCCTACGAGCAGTACTTC.

The DNA for the CDR3 is TGTGCCAGCAGCTACAGGGTCGGAACCTACGAGCAGTACTTC. Its translation: CASSYRVGTYEQYF. This rearrangement joins TRBV5-4 to TRBJ2-7, with D maybe TRBD1 (6 bases). V shed 3 bases and J shed 2 bases, with 12 bases lying between them. CDR3 length equals 14 residues. Germline assignment: CDR1 SGHNT and CDR2 YYREEE (reference sequence).

This chain connects TRBV28 to TRBJ1-1, with D uncertain. CDR3 length equals 13 residues. Trimming removed 2 bases at V and 1 base at J, with 5 bases between. The V gene's germline CDR1 is MDHEN and CDR2 SYDVKM. The CDR3 sequence is CASSLVQNTEAFF. DNA for the CDR3: TGTGCCAGCAGTTTAGTACAGAACACTGAAGCTTTCTTT.

The chain carries TRBV27 and TRBJ1-4; D is unclear. Germline V gene sequence: CDR1 MNHEY, CDR2 SMNVEV (reference sequence). The CDR3 extends over 14 amino acids. With 6 bases removed from V and 8 bases from J, the gap between germline ends came to 16 bases. CDR3 nucleotide sequence: TGTGCCAGCAGCTTCGGGCCGAGCGGGGAAAAACTGTTTTTT. Its protein product is CASSFGPSGEKLFF.

This clone was counted a few times. V is TRBV5-1 and J is TRBJ2-5; 9 bases agree with TRBD1. This CDR3 has 15 amino acids. The trim removed 4 bases at V and 4 bases at J, leaving 8 bases unmatched. Per the germline V gene, CDR1 is SGHRS and CDR2 is YFSETQ. CDR3: CASSPANRGLETQYF. CDR3 DNA sequence: TGCGCCAGCAGCCCGGCCAACAGGGGGCTAGAGACCCAGTACTTC.

Many counts were recorded for this clone. The chain has TRBV4-2 and TRBJ1-5; D not certain. The V gene lost 4 bases and the J gene lost 0 bases, with 10 bases spanning the gap. The CDR3 is 15 amino acids. Germline V CDR1 and CDR2: LGHNA, YNFKEQ. The CDR3 loop is CASSPGGSSNQPQHF. DNA for the CDR3: TGTGCCAGCAGCCCCGGCGGCTCTAGCAATCAGCCCCAGCATTTT.

The J gene is TRBJ2-3, the V gene TRBV11-2, with 7 bases lining up with TRBD2. Losses at the gene ends were 5 bases for V and 3 bases for J; bases not matched to a gene: 8. This CDR3 spans 15 amino acids. The germline CDR1 and CDR2 sequences are SGHAT and FQNNGV. The CDR3 sequence is CASSLPASGTDTQYF. DNA for the CDR3: TGTGCCAGCAGCCTACCGGCTAGCGGAACAGATACGCAGTATTTT.

The count of this clone is one. V is TRBV30 and J is TRBJ2-3; 12 nucleotides match TRBD2. Germline assignment: CDR1 GTSNPN and CDR2 SVGIG (reference sequence). CDR3 length: 15 residues. J was trimmed by 0 bases and V by 5 bases; bases with no gene match: 3. The CDR3 DNA follows: TGTGCCTGGGGACTAGCGGGATTTAGCACAGATACGCAGTATTTT. It is translated as CAWGLAGFSTDTQYF.

The chain uses TRBV6-1 and TRBJ2-1; D remains ambiguous. This CDR3 is 15 amino acids long. Trimming stripped 4 bases from V and 1 base from J, with 11 bases between. CDR1 MNHNS and CDR2 SASEGT come from the germline V gene. CDR3 residues: CASSVHPASYNEQFF. The CDR3 nucleotides read TGTGCCAGCAGTGTTCATCCTGCATCCTACAATGAGCAGTTCTTC.

The chain is built from TRBV19 and TRBJ2-5; TRBD2 is a possible D gene (6 bases). V lost 5 bases and J 2 bases, leaving 18 bases between the germline ends. CDR3 length equals 16 residues. CDR1 is LNHDA, CDR2 SQIVND, per germline (reference sequence). The CDR3 DNA reads TGTGCCAGTAGTCCCCGTATGGGGGGATCTCAAGAGACCCAGTACTTC. Translated, it gives CASSPRMGGSQETQYF.

This rearrangement joins TRBV7-8 to TRBJ2-2, with D perhaps being TRBD1 or TRBD2 (6 bases each). With 5 bases removed from V and 0 bases from J, the gap between germline ends came to 19 bases. CDR1 is SGHVS and CDR2 is FQNEAQ in the germline V gene. The length of the CDR3 is 18 residues. CDR3 in DNA: TGTGCCAGCAGCCCACGCCTAGGGGGGAACGCGAACACCGGGGAGCTGTTTTTT. This encodes CASSPRLGGNANTGELFF.

The J gene is TRBJ2-1, the V gene TRBV18; D gene unclear. V lost 3 bases and J lost 0, with 9 bases in between. CDR1 and CDR2 (germline): KGHSH, LQKENI. The CDR3 has 15 amino acids. CDR3 residues: CASSPDMSSYNEQFF. The CDR3 DNA follows: TGTGCCAGCTCACCTGACATGAGCTCCTACAATGAGCAGTTCTTC.

The gene calls are TRBV28 and TRBJ2-7, with 8 bases aligning to TRBD2. Trimming removed 4 bases from V and 5 bases from J; junction bases left unmatched: 10. The germline CDR1 and CDR2 sequences are MDHEN and SYDVKM. This CDR3 comprises 15 residues. Here the CDR3 DNA reads TGTGCCAGCAGTTCGCCCGGGAGGGCCGCCGACGAGCAGTACTTC. Translation: CASSSPGRAADEQYF.

The J gene is TRBJ1-2, the V gene TRBV4-1; TRBD1 might be the D (6 bases). V was trimmed by 0 bases and J by 6 bases, leaving 14 bases between them. Germline V gene lookup returns CDR1 MGHRA and CDR2 YSYEKL. The CDR3 is 15 residues long. The DNA of the CDR3 is TGCGCCAGCAGCCAAGACGAGAACAGGGTGGATGGCTACACCTTC. Its protein product is CASSQDENRVDGYTF.

The chain combines TRBV29-1 with TRBJ2-3; tentatively, D is TRBD1 (6 bases). The CDR3 covers 12 residues. From germline, CDR1 is SQVTM and CDR2 ANQGSEA. Deletions cut 3 bases from V and 3 bases from J, with 7 bases between. DNA for the CDR3: TGCAGCGTTGAGACAGGTACAGATACGCAGTATTTT. Its protein product is CSVETGTDTQYF.